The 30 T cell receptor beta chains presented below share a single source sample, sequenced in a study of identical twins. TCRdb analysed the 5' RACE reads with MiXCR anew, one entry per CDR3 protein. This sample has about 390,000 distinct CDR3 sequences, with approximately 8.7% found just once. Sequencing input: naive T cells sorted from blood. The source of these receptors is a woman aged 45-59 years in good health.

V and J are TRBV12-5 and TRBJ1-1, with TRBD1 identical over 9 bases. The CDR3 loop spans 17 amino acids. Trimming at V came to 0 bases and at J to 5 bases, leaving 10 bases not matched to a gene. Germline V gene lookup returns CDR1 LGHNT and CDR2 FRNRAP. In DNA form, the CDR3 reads TGTGCTAGTGGTTTGGTACTGGGGACAGGGAGGAGTACTGAAGCTTTCTTT. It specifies CASGLVLGTGRSTEAFF. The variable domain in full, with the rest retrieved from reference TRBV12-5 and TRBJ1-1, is DARVTQTPRHKVTEMGQEVTMRCQPILGHNTVFWYRQTMMQGLELLAYFRNRAPLDDSGMPKDRFSAEMPDATLATLKIQPSEPRDSAVYFCASGLVLGTGRSTEAFFGQGTRLTVV.

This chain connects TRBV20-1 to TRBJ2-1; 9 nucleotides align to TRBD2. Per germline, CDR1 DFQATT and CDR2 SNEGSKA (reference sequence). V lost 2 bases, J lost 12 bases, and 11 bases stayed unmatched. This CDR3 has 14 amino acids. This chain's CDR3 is CSARKTGTSLRQFF. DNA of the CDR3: TGCAGTGCTAGAAAGACCGGGACTAGCTTGCGGCAGTTCTTC.

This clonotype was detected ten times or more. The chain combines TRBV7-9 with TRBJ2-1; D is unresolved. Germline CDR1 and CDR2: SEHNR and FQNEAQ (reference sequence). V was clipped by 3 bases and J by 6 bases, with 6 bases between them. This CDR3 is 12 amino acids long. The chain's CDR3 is CASSLTVNEQFF. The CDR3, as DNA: TGTGCCAGCAGCTTGACTGTCAATGAGCAGTTCTTC.

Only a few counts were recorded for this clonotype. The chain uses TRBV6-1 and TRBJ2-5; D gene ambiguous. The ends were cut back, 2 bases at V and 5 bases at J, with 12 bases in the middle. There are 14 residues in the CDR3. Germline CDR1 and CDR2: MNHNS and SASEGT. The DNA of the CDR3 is TGTGCCAGCAGTGAACAGCGACCGCGGGAGACCCAGTACTTC. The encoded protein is CASSEQRPRETQYF.

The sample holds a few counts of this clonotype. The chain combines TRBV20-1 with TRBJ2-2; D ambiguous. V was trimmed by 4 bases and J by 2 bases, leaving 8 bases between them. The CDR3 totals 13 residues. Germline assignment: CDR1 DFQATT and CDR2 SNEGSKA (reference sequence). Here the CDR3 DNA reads TGCAGTGCTACTTTGGATAACACCGGGGAGCTGTTTTTT. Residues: CSATLDNTGELFF.

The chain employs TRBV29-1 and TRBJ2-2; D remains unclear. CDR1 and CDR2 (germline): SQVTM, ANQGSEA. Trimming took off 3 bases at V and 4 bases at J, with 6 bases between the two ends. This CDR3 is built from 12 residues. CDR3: CSVDWGTGELFF. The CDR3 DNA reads TGCAGCGTTGATTGGGGCACCGGGGAGCTGTTTTTT.

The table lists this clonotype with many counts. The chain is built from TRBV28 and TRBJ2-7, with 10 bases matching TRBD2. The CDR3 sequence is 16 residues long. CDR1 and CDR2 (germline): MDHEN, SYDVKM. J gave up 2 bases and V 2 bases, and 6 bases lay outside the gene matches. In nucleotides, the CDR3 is TGTGCCAGCAGTTTAGGCTCCAGCGGGAGGGCCTACGAGCAGTACGTC. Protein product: CASSLGSSGRAYEQYV.

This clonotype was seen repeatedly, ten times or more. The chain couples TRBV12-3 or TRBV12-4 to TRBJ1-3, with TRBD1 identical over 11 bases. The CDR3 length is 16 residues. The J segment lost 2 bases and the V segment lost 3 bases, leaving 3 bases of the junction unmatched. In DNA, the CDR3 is TGTGCCAGCAGTTTTGGACAGGGGGCGGCTGGAAACACCATATATTTT. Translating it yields CASSFGQGAAGNTIYF.

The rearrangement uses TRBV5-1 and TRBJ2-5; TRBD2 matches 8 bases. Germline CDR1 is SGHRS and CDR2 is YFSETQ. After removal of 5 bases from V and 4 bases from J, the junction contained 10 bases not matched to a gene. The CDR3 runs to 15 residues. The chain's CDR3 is CASSSLSGSPETQYF. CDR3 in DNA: TGCGCCAGCAGTTCCTTGAGCGGGAGCCCAGAGACCCAGTACTTC.

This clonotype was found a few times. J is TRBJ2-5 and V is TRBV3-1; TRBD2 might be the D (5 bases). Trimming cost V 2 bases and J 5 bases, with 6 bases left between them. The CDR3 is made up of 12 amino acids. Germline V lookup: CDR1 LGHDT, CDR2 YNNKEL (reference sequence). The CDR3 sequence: CASSQTSETQYF. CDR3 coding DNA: TGTGCCAGCAGCCAAACTAGTGAGACCCAGTACTTC.

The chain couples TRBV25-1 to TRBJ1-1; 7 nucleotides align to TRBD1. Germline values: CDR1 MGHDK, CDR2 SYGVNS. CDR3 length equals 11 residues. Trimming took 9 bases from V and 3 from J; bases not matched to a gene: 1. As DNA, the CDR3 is TGTGCCAGTCAGGGGGACACTGAAGCTTTCTTT. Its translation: CASQGDTEAFF.

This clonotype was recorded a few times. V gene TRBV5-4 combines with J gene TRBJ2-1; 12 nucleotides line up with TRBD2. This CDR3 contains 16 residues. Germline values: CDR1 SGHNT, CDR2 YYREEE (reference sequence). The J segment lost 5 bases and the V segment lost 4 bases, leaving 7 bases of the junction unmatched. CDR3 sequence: CASSQRTSGVNNEQFF. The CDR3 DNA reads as TGTGCCAGCAGCCAAAGGACTAGCGGGGTAAACAATGAGCAGTTCTTC.

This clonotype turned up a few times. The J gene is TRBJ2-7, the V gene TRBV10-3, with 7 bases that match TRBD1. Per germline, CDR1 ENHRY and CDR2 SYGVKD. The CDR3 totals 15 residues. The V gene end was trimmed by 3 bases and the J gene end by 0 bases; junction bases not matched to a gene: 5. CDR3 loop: CAISEPGTASYEQYF. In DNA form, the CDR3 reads TGTGCCATCAGTGAACCCGGGACAGCCTCCTACGAGCAGTACTTC.

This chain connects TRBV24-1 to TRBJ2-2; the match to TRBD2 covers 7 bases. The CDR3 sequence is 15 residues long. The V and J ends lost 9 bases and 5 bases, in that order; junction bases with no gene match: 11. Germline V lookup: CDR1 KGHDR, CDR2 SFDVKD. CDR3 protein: CATGGRAGATGELFF. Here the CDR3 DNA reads TGTGCCACCGGGGGTCGGGCGGGAGCTACCGGGGAGCTGTTTTTT.

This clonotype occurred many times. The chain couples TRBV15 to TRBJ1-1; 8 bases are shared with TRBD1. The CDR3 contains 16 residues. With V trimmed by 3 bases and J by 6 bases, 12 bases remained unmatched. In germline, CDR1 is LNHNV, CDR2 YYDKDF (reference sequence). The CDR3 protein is CATSSLRTGNRAEAFF. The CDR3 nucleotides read TGTGCCACCAGCAGTCTCAGGACAGGGAATAGGGCTGAAGCTTTCTTT.

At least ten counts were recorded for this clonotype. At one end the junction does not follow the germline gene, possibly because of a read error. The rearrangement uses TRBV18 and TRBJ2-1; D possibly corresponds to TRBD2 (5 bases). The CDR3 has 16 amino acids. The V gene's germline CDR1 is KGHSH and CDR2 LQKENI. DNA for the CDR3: TGTGCCAGCTCACCTTTGGACTCTAGCTCCTACAATGAGCGGTTCTTC. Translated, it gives CASSPLDSSSYNERFF.

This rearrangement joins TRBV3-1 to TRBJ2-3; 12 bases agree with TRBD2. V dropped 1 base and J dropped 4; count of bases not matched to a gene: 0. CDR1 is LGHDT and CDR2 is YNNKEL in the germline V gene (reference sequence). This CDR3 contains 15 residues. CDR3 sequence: CASSQGTSGADTQYF. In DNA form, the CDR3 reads TGTGCCAGCAGCCAAGGGACTAGCGGGGCAGATACGCAGTATTTT.

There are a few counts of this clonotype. The CDR3 DNA follows: TGTGCCAGCAGTTACCAGGCTAGCGGGAAGACCTACAATGAGCAGTTCTTC. It specifies CASSYQASGKTYNEQFF. The genes are TRBV6-5 and TRBJ2-1; 9 bases agree with TRBD2. The CDR3 runs 17 residues. J gave up 2 bases and V 2 bases, and 7 bases lay outside the gene matches. Germline V gene sequence: CDR1 MNHEY, CDR2 SVGAGI.

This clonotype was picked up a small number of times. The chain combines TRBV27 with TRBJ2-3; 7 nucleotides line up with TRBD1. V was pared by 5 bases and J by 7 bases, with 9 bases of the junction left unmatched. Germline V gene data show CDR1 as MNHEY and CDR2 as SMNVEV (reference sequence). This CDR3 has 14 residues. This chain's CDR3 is CASSRDSLDNTQYF. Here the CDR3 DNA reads TGTGCCAGCAGTAGGGACAGCCTCGACAATACGCAGTATTTT.

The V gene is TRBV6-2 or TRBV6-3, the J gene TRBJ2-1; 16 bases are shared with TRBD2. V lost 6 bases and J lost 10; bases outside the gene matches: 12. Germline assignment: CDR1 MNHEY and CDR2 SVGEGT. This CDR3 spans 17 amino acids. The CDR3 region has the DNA TGTGCCAGCAGAATTAGTTTGACGGGACTAGCGGGAGGGGAGCAGTTCTTC. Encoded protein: CASRISLTGLAGGEQFF.

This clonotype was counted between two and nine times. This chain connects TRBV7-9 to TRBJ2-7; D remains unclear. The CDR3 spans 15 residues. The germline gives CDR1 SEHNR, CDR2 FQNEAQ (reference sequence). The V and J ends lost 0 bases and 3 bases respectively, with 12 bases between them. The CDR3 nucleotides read TGTGCCAGCAGCTTAGCGCCGAGAGGAAACTACGAGCAGTACTTC. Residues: CASSLAPRGNYEQYF.

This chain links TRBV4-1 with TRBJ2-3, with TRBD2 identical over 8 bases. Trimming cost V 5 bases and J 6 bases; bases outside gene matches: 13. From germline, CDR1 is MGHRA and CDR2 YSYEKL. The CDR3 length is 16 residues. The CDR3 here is CASSIQIGRVLDTQYF. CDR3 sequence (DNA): TGCGCCAGCAGCATTCAGATCGGGAGGGTTCTCGATACGCAGTATTTT.

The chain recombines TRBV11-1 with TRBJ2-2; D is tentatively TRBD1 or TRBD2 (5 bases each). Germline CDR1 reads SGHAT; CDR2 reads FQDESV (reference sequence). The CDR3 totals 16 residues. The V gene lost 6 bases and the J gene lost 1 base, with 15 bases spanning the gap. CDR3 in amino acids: CASSLRDDRNTGELFF. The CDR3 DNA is TGTGCCAGCAGTTTACGGGACGACAGGAACACCGGGGAGCTGTTTTTT.

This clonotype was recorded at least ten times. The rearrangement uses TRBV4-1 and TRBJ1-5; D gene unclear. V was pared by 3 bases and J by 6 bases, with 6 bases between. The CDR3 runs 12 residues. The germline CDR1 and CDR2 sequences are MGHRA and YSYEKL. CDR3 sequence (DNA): TGCGCCAGCAGCCACCCAGGTCAGCCCCAGCATTTT. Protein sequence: CASSHPGQPQHF.

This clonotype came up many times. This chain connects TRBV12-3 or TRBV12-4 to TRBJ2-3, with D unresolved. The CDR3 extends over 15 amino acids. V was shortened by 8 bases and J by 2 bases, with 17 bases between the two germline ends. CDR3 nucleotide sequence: TGTGCCAGCGGCCAATCTGACACCCACACAGATACGCAGTATTTT. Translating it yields CASGQSDTHTDTQYF.

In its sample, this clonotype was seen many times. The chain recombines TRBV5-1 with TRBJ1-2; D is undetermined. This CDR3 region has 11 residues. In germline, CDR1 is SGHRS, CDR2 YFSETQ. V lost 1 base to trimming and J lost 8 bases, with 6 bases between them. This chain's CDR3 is CASSLSGGYTF. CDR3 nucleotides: TGCGCCAGCAGCTTGTCAGGCGGCTACACCTTC.

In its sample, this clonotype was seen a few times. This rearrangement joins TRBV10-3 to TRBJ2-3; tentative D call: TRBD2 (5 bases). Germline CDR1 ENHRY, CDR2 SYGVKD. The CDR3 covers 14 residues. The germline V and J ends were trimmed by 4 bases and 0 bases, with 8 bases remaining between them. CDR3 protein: CAISGTRSTDTQYF. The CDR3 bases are TGTGCCATCAGTGGTACTAGGAGCACAGATACGCAGTATTTT.

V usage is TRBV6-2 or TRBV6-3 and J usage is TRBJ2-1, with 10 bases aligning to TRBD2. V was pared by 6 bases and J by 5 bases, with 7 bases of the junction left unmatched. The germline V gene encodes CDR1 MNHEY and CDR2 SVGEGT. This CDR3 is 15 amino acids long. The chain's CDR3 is CASSSPSGRDNEQFF. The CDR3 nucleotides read TGTGCCAGCAGCTCCCCCAGCGGGAGGGACAATGAGCAGTTCTTC.

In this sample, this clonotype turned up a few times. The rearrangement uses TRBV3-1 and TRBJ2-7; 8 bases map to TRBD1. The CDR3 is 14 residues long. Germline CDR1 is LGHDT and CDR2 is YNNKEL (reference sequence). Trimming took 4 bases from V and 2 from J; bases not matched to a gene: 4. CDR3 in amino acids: CASSPGRGPYEQYV. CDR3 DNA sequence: TGTGCCAGCAGCCCCGGCAGGGGGCCCTACGAGCAGTACGTC.

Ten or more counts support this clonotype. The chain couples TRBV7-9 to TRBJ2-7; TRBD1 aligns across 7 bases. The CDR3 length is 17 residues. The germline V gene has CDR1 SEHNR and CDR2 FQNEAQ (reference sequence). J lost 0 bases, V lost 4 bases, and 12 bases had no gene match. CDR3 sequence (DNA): TGTGCCAGCAGCTCAGAGGGGGCGGGCCAGAGCTCCTACGAGCAGTACTTC. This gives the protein CASSSEGAGQSSYEQYF.